Below, one TCR beta chain is given with its context. What it binds is unknown. The data are from a study of T cell responses to AZD1222 COVID-19 vaccine. Study results and limitations: Donor demographics were predominantly white British with a female majority; clonal diversity may be underestimated.

Only in-frame clones appear in the TCRdb table, and some are missing; sequencing was by immunoSEQ multiplex PCR. The sample gives tens of thousands of clones, about 86% of which show up once; 6.9% is in the top ten. From germline, CDR1 is LGHNA and CDR2 YNFKEQ. The CDR3 totals 15 residues. V dropped 0 bases and J dropped 1 base, with 9 bases sitting between them. This receptor was identified in an adult who received the AZD1222 COVID-19 vaccine. This specimen was peripheral blood, taken 28 days after the second AZD1222 dose. This chain links TRBV4-2 with TRBJ1-1; unclear D gene. The CDR3 here is CASSQDPRGNTEAFF. The CDR3 bases are TGTGCCAGCAGCCAAGATCCGCGGGGGAACACTGAAGCTTTCTTT.